Listed below are T cell receptor beta chains from one sample, sequenced in a study of T cell clusters in autoimmune cytopenias. Reprocessing the multiplex PCR reads, TCRdb reports a single entry for every CDR3 protein and omits DNA. This sample's table reports 8,000 to 9,500 distinct CDR3 sequences. The sample consisted of peripheral blood. These receptors were taken from a human donor with an autoimmune cytopenia or autoimmune hepatitis (not recorded which). Both conserved end residues are part of each CDR3. Some rows mark clone size as missing; the rest say once, few, many or name a class of expanded clone.

clone size: medium-sized
V gene: TRBV5-6
J gene: TRBJ2-3
CDR3 protein: CASSYTDTQYF

clone size: NA
V gene: TRBV18
J gene: TRBJ2-1
CDR3 protein: CASSLAGTRNEQFF

clone size: medium-sized
V gene: TRBV19
J gene: TRBJ1-2
CDR3 protein: CASSIWESYGYTF

clone size: medium-sized
V gene: TRBV19
J gene: TRBJ2-5
CDR3 protein: CASSIGSEETQYF

clone size: NA
V gene: TRBV18
J gene: TRBJ2-6
CDR3 protein: CASSPVGGANVLTF

clone size: NA
V gene: TRBV27
J gene: TRBJ1-1
CDR3 protein: CASSPSGGSTEAFF

clone size: NA
V gene: TRBV19
J gene: TRBJ2-4
CDR3 protein: CASSIWGAKNIQYF

clone size: medium-sized
V gene: TRBV30
J gene: TRBJ2-5
CDR3 protein: CAWSKRKETQYF

clone size: NA
V gene: TRBV11-1
J gene: TRBJ1-1
CDR3 protein: CASSWQVGYNEAFF

clone size: NA
V gene: TRBV19
J gene: TRBJ2-7
CDR3 protein: CASSIEGYLNEQYF

clone size: NA
V gene: TRBV6-5
J gene: TRBJ2-6
CDR3 protein: CASSYASGTGKTSGANVLTF

clone size: medium-sized
V gene: TRBV6-5
J gene: TRBJ2-1
CDR3 protein: CASAFSGGRSYNEQFF

clone size: medium-sized
V gene: TRBV6-5
J gene: TRBJ2-3
CDR3 protein: CASSPGLAADTQYF

clone size: medium-sized
V gene: TRBV29-1
J gene: TRBJ2-5
CDR3 protein: CSVGQMRQETQYF

clone size: NA
V gene: TRBV13
J gene: TRBJ2-1
CDR3 protein: CASSQTSGLHNEQFF

clone size: medium-sized
V gene: TRBV10-3
J gene: TRBJ2-5
CDR3 protein: CAISLAEKETQYF

clone size: NA
V gene: TRBV18
J gene: TRBJ2-1
CDR3 protein: CASSAQLTASSYNEQFF

clone size: medium-sized
V gene: TRBV6-5
J gene: TRBJ2-5
CDR3 protein: CASSYSRAGGPSETQYF

clone size: NA
V gene: TRBV20-1
J gene: TRBJ2-7
CDR3 protein: CSARQRQKDEQYF

clone size: NA
V gene: TRBV12-3/TRBV12-4
J gene: TRBJ1-1
CDR3 protein: CASSLWSEGYTEAFF

clone size: NA
V gene: TRBV12-3/TRBV12-4
J gene: TRBJ1-1
CDR3 protein: CASSPGEVEGRAFF

clone size: medium-sized
V gene: TRBV6-5
J gene: TRBJ1-5
CDR3 protein: CASSYGGGQPQHF

clone size: NA
V gene: TRBV20-1
J gene: TRBJ1-2
CDR3 protein: CSARERQGYGYTF

clone size: NA
V gene: TRBV5-6
J gene: TRBJ2-5
CDR3 protein: CASSVREEETQYF

clone size: NA
V gene: TRBV19
J gene: TRBJ2-7
CDR3 protein: CASSITPTAATYEQYF

clone size: NA
V gene: TRBV24-1
J gene: TRBJ2-3
CDR3 protein: CATSDLEDTQYF

clone size: NA
V gene: TRBV14
J gene: TRBJ2-1
CDR3 protein: CASSGRLGVYNEQFF

clone size: NA
V gene: TRBV6-4
J gene: TRBJ1-1
CDR3 protein: CASSLGEGTEAFF

clone size: medium-sized
V gene: TRBV27
J gene: TRBJ1-5
CDR3 protein: CASPPEGGENVGNQPQHF

clone size: medium-sized
V gene: TRBV30
J gene: TRBJ2-1
CDR3 protein: CAWSVPGESEQFF

clone size: NA
V gene: TRBV20-1
J gene: TRBJ2-5
CDR3 protein: CSAHYQETQYF

clone size: medium-sized
V gene: TRBV19
J gene: TRBJ2-3
CDR3 protein: CASSLGPPTDTQYF

clone size: medium-sized
V gene: TRBV6-1
J gene: TRBJ2-7
CDR3 protein: CASSDRRGPPLQAEQYF

clone size: medium-sized
V gene: TRBV12-3/TRBV12-4
J gene: TRBJ2-7
CDR3 protein: CASSLQLYEQYF

clone size: NA
V gene: TRBV18
J gene: TRBJ1-5
CDR3 protein: CASSPTGDPSQPQHF

clone size: NA
V gene: TRBV6-5
J gene: TRBJ1-2
CDR3 protein: CASSPPRTHRYGYTF

clone size: medium-sized
V gene: TRBV15
J gene: TRBJ1-2
CDR3 protein: CATSRARTGTGHGYTF

clone size: medium-sized
V gene: TRBV6-5
J gene: TRBJ1-2
CDR3 protein: CASTGSKGHYGYTF

clone size: NA
V gene: TRBV20-1
J gene: TRBJ2-7
CDR3 protein: CSARKGAFAGEQYF

clone size: NA
V gene: TRBV6-5
J gene: TRBJ1-4
CDR3 protein: CASSYSPQGAPNEKLFF

clone size: NA
V gene: TRBV24-1
J gene: TRBJ2-3
CDR3 protein: CATSDLTRTDTQYF

clone size: NA
V gene: TRBV5-1
J gene: TRBJ2-1
CDR3 protein: CASSFGSGEGGEQFF

clone size: NA
V gene: TRBV27
J gene: TRBJ2-1
CDR3 protein: CASSRTPSYNEQLF

clone size: NA
V gene: TRBV20-1
J gene: TRBJ2-7
CDR3 protein: CSAREGTGGGYEQYF

clone size: medium-sized
V gene: TRBV6-5
J gene: TRBJ1-2
CDR3 protein: CASSYSKGRGNYGYTF

clone size: NA
V gene: TRBV7-2
J gene: TRBJ2-1
CDR3 protein: CASSLWGTGGYNEQFF

clone size: medium-sized
V gene: TRBV19
J gene: TRBJ2-2
CDR3 protein: CASMRQGPGELFF

clone size: NA
V gene: TRBV11-2
J gene: TRBJ1-6
CDR3 protein: CASSLAGGDSPLHF